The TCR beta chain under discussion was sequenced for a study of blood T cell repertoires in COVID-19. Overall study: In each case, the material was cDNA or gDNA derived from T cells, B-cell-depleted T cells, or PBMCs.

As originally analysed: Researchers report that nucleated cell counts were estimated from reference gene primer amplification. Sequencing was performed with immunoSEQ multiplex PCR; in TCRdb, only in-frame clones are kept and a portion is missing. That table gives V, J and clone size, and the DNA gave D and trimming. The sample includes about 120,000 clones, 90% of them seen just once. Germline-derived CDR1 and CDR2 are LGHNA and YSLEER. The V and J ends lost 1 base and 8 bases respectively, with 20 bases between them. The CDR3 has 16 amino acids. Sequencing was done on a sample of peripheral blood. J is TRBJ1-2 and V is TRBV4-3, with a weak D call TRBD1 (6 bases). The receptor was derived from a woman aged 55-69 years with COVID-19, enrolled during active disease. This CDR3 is CASSQGARDTIWGYTF. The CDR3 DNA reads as TGCGCCAGCAGCCAAGGGGCACGGGACACCATATGGGGCTACACCTTC.